A selection of T cell receptor beta chains follows, all from one sample in a study of cytomegalovirus exposure and HLA in healthy donors. Clones were sequenced by immunoSEQ multiplex PCR, and TCRdb holds only the in-frame ones, with some missing. The repertoire holds around 150,000 clones, with roughly 84% as singletons. The sequencing sample was made of PBMCs. The receptors come from a woman under 30 in good health and CMV-seronegative. Both conserved end residues are part of each CDR3. A D gene is named only where the DNA matches it firmly. Clone sizes are given selectively: once, few, many, or a class where the clone is expanded.

V,J,size,D,DNA,CDR3
TRBV28,TRBJ1-1,once,TRBD1,TGTGCCAGCGATAAATTACAGGGGGCGAGGTGGGGCACTGAAGCTTTCTTT,CASDKLQGARWGTEAFF
TRBV5-1,TRBJ2-7,.,.,TGCGCCAGCAGCCGTAGCTACGAGCAGTACTTC,CASSRSYEQYF
TRBV7-9,TRBJ2-7,.,TRBD1,TGTTCCAGCAGCGGGACAGGGGGCTCGGGCTCCTACGAGCAGTACTTC,CSSSGTGGSGSYEQYF
TRBV21-1,TRBJ1-2,.,.,TGTGCCAGCAGCAAAGGAAGGGGGCCGTATAACTATGGCTACACCTTC,CASSKGRGPYNYGYTF
TRBV7-3,TRBJ2-2,.,TRBD1,TGTGCCAGCAGTGACAGGGAAAACGGGGAGCTGTTTTTT,CASSDRENGELFF
TRBV2,TRBJ1-3,.,.,TGTGCCAGCAGCGAAATCAGGGCAGGGACTGGAAACACCATATATTTT,CASSEIRAGTGNTIYF
TRBV6-1,TRBJ2-7,once,TRBD1,TGTGCCAGCACCGGGACAGGGGCCTACGAGCAGTACTTC,CASTGTGAYEQYF
TRBV2,TRBJ1-3,many,.,TGTGCCAGCAGTGGAGGGTTTACTGGAAACACCATATATTTT,CASSGGFTGNTIYF
TRBV19,TRBJ1-2,.,.,TGTGCCAGTAGTACTATTACCCCAGGGTCCTCTGGCTACACCTTC,CASSTITPGSSGYTF
TRBV6-6,TRBJ1-2,.,.,TGTGCCAGCAGTTACGAGACATTCTATGGCTACACCTTC,CASSYETFYGYTF
TRBV28,TRBJ2-7,.,TRBD1,TGTGCCAGCAGCCCGCATGCCGGGACAGGGGTAATCGAGCAGTACTTC,CASSPHAGTGVIEQYF
TRBV7-9,TRBJ1-2,few,.,TGTGCCAGCAGCTCCGAGGGCAGGTCATTGAATGGCTACACCTTC,CASSSEGRSLNGYTF
TRBV11-2,TRBJ1-5,.,.,TGTGCCAGCAGCCTAAGTAGGGGGCCCCAGCATTTT,CASSLSRGPQHF
TRBV11-2,TRBJ1-2,.,.,TGTGCCAGCAGCCCTCACCTGACAAGAGCTAACTATGGCTACACCTTC,CASSPHLTRANYGYTF
TRBV6-1,TRBJ1-4,.,.,TGTGCCAGCAGCTTGCAGGGAAGAGAAAAACTGTTTTTT,CASSLQGREKLFF
TRBV7-9,TRBJ2-7,.,TRBD1,TGTGCCAGCAGCTATTCCGGGACAGGGTCCCACGAGCAGTACTTC,CASSYSGTGSHEQYF
TRBV30,TRBJ1-5,once,.,TGTGCCTGGAGTCGGGGGAATCAGCCCCAGCATTTT,CAWSRGNQPQHF
TRBV27,TRBJ1-2,.,.,TGTGCCAGCAGGGACAGAATCTATGGCTACACCTTC,CASRDRIYGYTF
TRBV5-4,TRBJ1-2,.,TRBD1,TGTGCCAGCAGACCTCAGGGGGCGGCGGACTACACCTTC,CASRPQGAADYTF
TRBV5-4,TRBJ2-2,.,TRBD1,TGTGCCAGCAGCGTGCGACAGGGGGCTCCCGGGGAGCTGTTTTTT,CASSVRQGAPGELFF
TRBV6-5,TRBJ1-6,once,TRBD1,TGTGCCAGCAGTTACTCGACAGGGGTTGTTTCACCCCTCCACTTT,CASSYSTGVVSPLHF
TRBV18,TRBJ1-1,.,.,TGTGCCAGCTCACCCTGGCCGAACACTGAAGCTTTCTTT,CASSPWPNTEAFF
TRBV4-1,TRBJ1-1,.,.,TGCGCCAGCAGCCAAGTCGGGGTGAACACTGAAGCTTTCTTT,CASSQVGVNTEAFF
TRBV18,TRBJ1-1,once,.,TGTGCCAGCTCATCGGGACATATGAACACTGAAGCTTTCTTT,CASSSGHMNTEAFF
TRBV2,TRBJ2-3,.,TRBD2,TGTGCCAGCAGTGATACAGCGGGGGGCATAACAGATACGCAGTATTTT,CASSDTAGGITDTQYF
TRBV19,TRBJ2-3,few,TRBD2,TGTGCCAGTTATCCTAGCGGGGGGGCATTCAGGACAGATACGCAGTATTTT,CASYPSGGAFRTDTQYF
TRBV28,TRBJ2-7,.,TRBD2,TGTGCCAGCAGTCTTGCGGGGGAAAGGGCCTACGAGCAGTACTTC,CASSLAGERAYEQYF
TRBV19,TRBJ2-2,.,TRBD1,TGTGCCAGTAGTACACAGGGGGCAGTAAACACCGGGGAGCTGTTTTTT,CASSTQGAVNTGELFF
TRBV11-2,TRBJ2-7,.,.,TGTGCCAGCAGCTTAGGAGTAGGCCCGGGCTACGAGCAGTACTTC,CASSLGVGPGYEQYF
TRBV23-1,TRBJ2-2,few,.,TGCGCCAGCAGTCTGACAGGGGAGCTGTTTTTT,CASSLTGELFF
TRBV5-1,TRBJ2-2,once,TRBD1,TGCGCCAGCAGCATGGGGACAGTCTCCGCCGGGGAGCTGTTTTTT,CASSMGTVSAGELFF